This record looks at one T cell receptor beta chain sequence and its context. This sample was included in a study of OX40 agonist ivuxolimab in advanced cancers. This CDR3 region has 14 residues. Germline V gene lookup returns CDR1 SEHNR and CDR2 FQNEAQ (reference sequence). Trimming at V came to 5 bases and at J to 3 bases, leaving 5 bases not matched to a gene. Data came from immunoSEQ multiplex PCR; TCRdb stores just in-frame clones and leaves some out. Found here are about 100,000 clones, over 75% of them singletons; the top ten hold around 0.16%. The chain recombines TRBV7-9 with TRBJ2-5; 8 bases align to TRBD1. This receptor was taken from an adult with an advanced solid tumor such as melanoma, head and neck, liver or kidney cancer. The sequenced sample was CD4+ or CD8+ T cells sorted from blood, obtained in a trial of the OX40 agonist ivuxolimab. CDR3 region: CASSHKDREETQYF. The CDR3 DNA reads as TGTGCCAGCAGCCATAAGGACAGGGAAGAGACCCAGTACTTC.